Listed below are T cell receptor beta chains from one sample, sequenced in a study of tumor-infiltrating lymphocytes in primary liver carcinoma. MiXCR was run by TCRdb on the multiplex PCR reads, yielding one entry per CDR3 protein. This table has approximately 110,000 distinct CDR3 sequences, 55% to 75% appearing once. Sequences were obtained from liver tumor tissue from sampling region 1. Receptors were obtained from a woman aged 55-70 years with primary liver carcinoma and hepatitis B virus infection. Both conserved end residues are part of each CDR3. Some rows mark clone size as missing; the rest say once, few, many or name a class of expanded clone.

V gene	J gene	clone size	CDR3 protein
TRBV12-3/TRBV12-4	TRBJ2-7	many	CASSLGDSNYEQYF
TRBV6-6	TRBJ2-5	.	CVSRPDLGGGKETQYF
TRBV7-3	TRBJ2-1	.	CASSLGLAGGLNEQFF
TRBV6-5	TRBJ2-7	.	CASSGGQASNDQYF
TRBV7-9	TRBJ2-1	.	CASSLAGRMPFYKEQFF
TRBV29-1	TRBJ2-1	many	CSAGWRGSYNEQFF
TRBV6-2/TRBV6-3	TRBJ2-7	once	CVSSTGVGQYF
TRBV11-2	TRBJ2-5	.	CASSTPGVKTQYF
TRBV7-9	TRBJ2-1	.	CASSPSMYPYNEQFF
TRBV11-2	TRBJ2-1	.	CASSLEGRSIGELLF
TRBV11-2	TRBJ1-2	.	CASSLEYGAYYDYTF
TRBV12-3/TRBV12-4	TRBJ1-1	many	CASSPSAEGNTEAFF
TRBV30	TRBJ1-5	.	CAWSAGAYSNQPQHF
TRBV6-1	TRBJ2-3	.	CASSSALAGGRDTQYF
TRBV28	TRBJ1-1	many	CASSLAKKAFF
TRBV11-2	.	.	CTSSLDAMSNQPQYF
TRBV4-1	TRBJ2-7	.	CASSPRQGGYEQYF
TRBV24-1	TRBJ2-1	.	CATSDWRGSFGDEQLF
TRBV6-1	TRBJ1-1	many	CASRIHGADTEAFF
TRBV11-2	TRBJ2-2	.	CASSLDETGELSF
TRBV28	TRBJ2-5	.	CASSSVGTRGTQYF
TRBV11-1	TRBJ1-2	once	CTSSFGGTSYSYTF
TRBV7-9	TRBJ2-7	.	CASSPTGLKMASYEQYF
TRBV6-5	TRBJ2-3	.	CVSSRLAPSGSTDTQYF
TRBV12-3/TRBV12-4	TRBJ1-4	once	CASSSKQGTAEKLFF
TRBV6-5	TRBJ1-6	.	CAISYSGSVGSPLHF
TRBV29-1	TRBJ2-1	.	CSIGDIYYNEQFF
TRBV11-2	TRBJ2-7	.	CASSIYLCSVEDKGREQYF
TRBV11-2	TRBJ2-1	.	CASSMGTGLGAYNEQFF
TRBV29-1	TRBJ2-2	.	CGVERQNTGELFF
TRBV11-3	TRBJ2-1	.	CVSSLGSSFNEQFF
TRBV28	TRBJ1-5	few	CASSPWDGNQPQHF
TRBV6-5	TRBJ2-2	many	CASKTSGSWFGELFF
TRBV5-1	TRBJ1-3	few	CASRDSGFSGNTIYF
TRBV19	TRBJ2-7	.	CASSMAGGPYEQYF
TRBV11-1	TRBJ2-1	.	CASSLGLAVLRSYNEQFF
TRBV11-3	TRBJ1-1	.	CACSSQLSTGARAEAFF
TRBV11-2	TRBJ2-1	.	CASSLATGSNNEQFF
TRBV20-1	TRBJ2-2	.	CSARDPGPGELFF
TRBV29-1	TRBJ2-7	.	CSVGEGQGVYEQYF
TRBV11-1	TRBJ1-1	.	CASNFFGAAITEASF
TRBV29-1	TRBJ1-6	many	CSVEVGKNSPLHF
TRBV7-3	TRBJ2-2	.	CASRLGRGDTGELFF
TRBV11-1	TRBJ2-2	many	CASQGEGTGELFF